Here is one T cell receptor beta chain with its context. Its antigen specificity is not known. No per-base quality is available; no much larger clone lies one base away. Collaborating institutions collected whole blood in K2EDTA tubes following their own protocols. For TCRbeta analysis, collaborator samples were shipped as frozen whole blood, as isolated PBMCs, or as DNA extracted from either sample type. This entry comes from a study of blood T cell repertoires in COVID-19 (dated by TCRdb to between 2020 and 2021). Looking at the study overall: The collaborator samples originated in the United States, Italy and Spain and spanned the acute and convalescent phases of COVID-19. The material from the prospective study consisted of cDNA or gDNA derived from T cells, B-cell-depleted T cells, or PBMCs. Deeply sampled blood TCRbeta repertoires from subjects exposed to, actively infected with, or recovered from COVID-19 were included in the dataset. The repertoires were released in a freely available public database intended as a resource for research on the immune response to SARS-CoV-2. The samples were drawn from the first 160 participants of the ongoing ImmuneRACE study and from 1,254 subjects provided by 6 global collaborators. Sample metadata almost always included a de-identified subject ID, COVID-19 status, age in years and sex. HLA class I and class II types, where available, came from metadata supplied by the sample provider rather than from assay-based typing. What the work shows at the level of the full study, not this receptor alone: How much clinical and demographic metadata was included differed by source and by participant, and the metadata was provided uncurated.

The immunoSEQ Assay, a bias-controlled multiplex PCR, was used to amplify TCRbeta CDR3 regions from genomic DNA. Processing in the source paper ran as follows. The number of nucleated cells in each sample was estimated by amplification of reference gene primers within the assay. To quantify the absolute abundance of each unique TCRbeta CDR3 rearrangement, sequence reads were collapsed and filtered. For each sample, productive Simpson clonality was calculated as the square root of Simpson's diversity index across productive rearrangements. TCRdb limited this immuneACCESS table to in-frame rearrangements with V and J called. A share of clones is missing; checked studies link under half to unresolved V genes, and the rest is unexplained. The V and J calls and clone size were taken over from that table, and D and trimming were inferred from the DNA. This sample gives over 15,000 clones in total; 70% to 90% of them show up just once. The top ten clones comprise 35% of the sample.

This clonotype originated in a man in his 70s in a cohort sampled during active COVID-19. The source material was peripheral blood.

The DNA reads TGTGCCAGCAGCTTGGGGCGGCAAGAGACCCAGTACTTC. This yields the protein CASSLGRQETQYF. Recombination joined TRBV11-3 with TRBJ2-5; a tentative D match to TRBD1 spans 5 bases. Including cysteine and phenylalanine, the CDR3 has 13 amino acids. Only the CDR3 portion is preserved as DNA: 39 bases, with reading frame beginning at the first base. The junction carries 7 bases between V and J, which are trimmed by 3 bases and 2 bases respectively. The germline V gene encodes CDR1 SGHNT and CDR2 YENEEA.